This T cell receptor beta chain was found in a study of a mutant IDH1 vaccine in newly diagnosed glioma. At the level of the study: Previous treatment comprised radiotherapy, temozolomide, or both, mostly both. Study-level results: It was roughly 93% of patients that developed vaccine-induced immune responses. Pseudoprogression appeared unlinked to shifts in leading peripheral T cell clonotypes.

In regard to this clone: What it binds is unknown.

Regarding time point: baseline, week 1 (first vaccination visit). This sample's treatment: pre-vaccination baseline after standard-of-care therapy. V gave up 3 bases and J gave up 7 bases, with 19 bases separating them. Germline V gene sequence: CDR1 KGHSH, CDR2 LQKENI. This CDR3 comprises 16 residues. The method was immunoSEQ multiplex PCR; TCRdb's version includes in-frame clones alone and lacks a portion of them. The sample includes around 87,000 clones, roughly 85% of them seen just once. The rearrangement links TRBV18 to TRBJ1-5; a weak D match, TRBD1 (6 bases). The specimen was PBMCs, collected from a glioma patient treated with radiotherapy, temozolomide or both. The receptor was isolated from a woman aged 45-59 years with glioma. CDR3 DNA: TGTGCCAGCTCACCGGGGGCCCCGGCGGGCTGGCAGCCCCAGCATTTT. Amino acid sequence: CASSPGAPAGWQPQHF.